This TCR beta chain emerged from a study of blood T cells in healthy people across ages. General study results and limits: Diversity was higher, and naive CD4+ cells more numerous, in long-lived donors than in aged donors. Diversity of TCR beta per million T cells declined in a roughly linear way with age.

This clonotype has more than one count but fewer than ten. What it binds is unknown. Together with a sample-barcoded 5' primer, a J-beta primer mix was included in a second PCR lasting about 7 to 11 cycles. MiXCR was run by TCRdb on the 5' RACE reads, yielding one entry per CDR3 protein. In the table there are about 500,000 distinct CDR3 sequences, less than 25% of which are singletons. The CDR3 contains 16 residues. Trimming cost V 6 bases and J 9 bases, with 24 bases left between them. Germline CDR1 is MNHEY and CDR2 is SVGEGT. Researchers collected ten milliliters of peripheral blood from every single donor. The same data also went into a second study, on T cells of mothers and their children. That work contributes: Sample barcodes plus 2-4 random nucleotides came from the M1S primer.

The source material was blood. The source of this sequence is a boy between 10 and 17 years old in good health. The chain recombines TRBV6-2 or TRBV6-3 with TRBJ2-1; D possibly corresponds to TRBD2 (6 bases). CDR3 protein: CASSQTRGPFGGEQFF. The CDR3 DNA is TGTGCCAGCAGCCAAACCCGGGGACCCTTCGGGGGTGAGCAGTTCTTC.